The rows below give T cell receptor beta chains drawn from one sample of a study of T cells in Graves' hyperthyroidism and ophthalmopathy. TCRdb used MiXCR to reprocess the multiplex PCR reads, holding one entry per CDR3 protein. The sample lists some 510,000 distinct CDR3 sequences; roughly 46% were seen once. The source material was peripheral blood or thyroid tissue (not recorded which). All receptors derive from a woman younger than 35 with Graves' hyperthyroidism. CDR3s include the opening cysteine and the closing phenylalanine or tryptophan. Fields, in order: J gene, clone size, D gene, V gene, CDR3 DNA, CDR3 protein. A D gene is named only where the DNA matches it firmly. Clone size is shown for a subset of rows, as once, few, many or a class of expanded clone.

j_gene: TRBJ2-5; abundance: many; d_gene: .; v_gene: TRBV7-2; CDR3nt: TGTGCCAGCAGCTTAGCGCAAGGAGGGACCCAGTACTTC; CDR3aa: CASSLAQGGTQYF
j_gene: TRBJ2-7; abundance: .; d_gene: .; v_gene: TRBV13; CDR3nt: TGTGCCAGCAGCGTCTCTGGGGACGAGCAGTACTTC; CDR3aa: CASSVSGDEQYF
j_gene: TRBJ1-2; abundance: .; d_gene: .; v_gene: TRBV7-9; CDR3nt: TGTGCCAGCAGCTTCGTTGCAGGGGTGGCTGGAAACACCTTC; CDR3aa: CASSFVAGVAGNTF
j_gene: TRBJ1-2; abundance: .; d_gene: .; v_gene: TRBV24-1; CDR3nt: TGTGCCAGCTCACCAGAATACCGTGGCTACACCTTC; CDR3aa: CASSPEYRGYTF
j_gene: TRBJ2-6; abundance: .; d_gene: .; v_gene: TRBV24-1; CDR3nt: TGTGCTAAAAGCTCTGGGGCCAACGTCCTGACTTTC; CDR3aa: CAKSSGANVLTF
j_gene: TRBJ1-1; abundance: .; d_gene: .; v_gene: TRBV25-1; CDR3nt: TGTGCCAGCAGTTTAAAACGGGACACTGAAGCTTTCTTT; CDR3aa: CASSLKRDTEAFF
j_gene: TRBJ2-7; abundance: few; d_gene: TRBD1; v_gene: TRBV19; CDR3nt: TGTGCCAGCAGCCCCAGGGGGAGAGAGCAGTACTTC; CDR3aa: CASSPRGREQYF
j_gene: TRBJ2-7; abundance: .; d_gene: .; v_gene: TRBV10-3; CDR3nt: TGTGCCATCAGTGATCCCCGGGACCCGACGGAGGACGAGCAGTACTTC; CDR3aa: CAISDPRDPTEDEQYF
j_gene: TRBJ1-2; abundance: .; d_gene: .; v_gene: TRBV29-1; CDR3nt: TGCAGCGTTGGGGGGGCAGGGTCCGGCTACACCTTC; CDR3aa: CSVGGAGSGYTF
j_gene: TRBJ2-6; abundance: many; d_gene: .; v_gene: TRBV24-1; CDR3nt: TGTGCCACCAGTGAATCCGTGGGGGGTGGGGCCAACGTCCTGACTTTC; CDR3aa: CATSESVGGGANVLTF
j_gene: TRBJ1-5; abundance: .; d_gene: .; v_gene: TRBV29-1; CDR3nt: TGCAGCCAGGGAGGCAATCAGCCCCAGCATTTT; CDR3aa: CSQGGNQPQHF
j_gene: TRBJ1-2; abundance: .; d_gene: TRBD1; v_gene: TRBV19; CDR3nt: TGTGCCAGTAACTTGGACAGGACAGGGGGAAACTATGGCTACACCTTC; CDR3aa: CASNLDRTGGNYGYTF
j_gene: TRBJ1-1; abundance: .; d_gene: TRBD1; v_gene: TRBV29-1; CDR3nt: TGCAGCCCACGGACAGGGTCGATCACTGAAGCTTTCTTT; CDR3aa: CSPRTGSITEAFF
j_gene: TRBJ2-5; abundance: few; d_gene: TRBD1; v_gene: TRBV7-9; CDR3nt: TGTGCCAGCGCAGCTTGGCAGGGGGAAGAGACCCAGTACTTC; CDR3aa: CASAAWQGEETQYF
j_gene: TRBJ1-5; abundance: few; d_gene: .; v_gene: TRBV12-3/TRBV12-4; CDR3nt: TGTGCCAGCAGTGTTTGGGGCCAGCCCCAGCATTTT; CDR3aa: CASSVWGQPQHF
j_gene: TRBJ1-4; abundance: many; d_gene: .; v_gene: TRBV7-9; CDR3nt: TGTGCCAGCAGCTTATTCGGGCAGACGAATGAAAAACTGTTTTTT; CDR3aa: CASSLFGQTNEKLFF
j_gene: TRBJ2-7; abundance: many; d_gene: TRBD2; v_gene: TRBV7-9; CDR3nt: TGTGCCAGCAGCCCGACTAGCGGGGAGGAGCAGTACTTC; CDR3aa: CASSPTSGEEQYF
j_gene: TRBJ2-5; abundance: .; d_gene: TRBD2; v_gene: TRBV7-9; CDR3nt: TGTGCCAGCAGCTCCGTTAGCGGGAGAGAGACCCAGTACTTC; CDR3aa: CASSSVSGRETQYF
j_gene: TRBJ2-5; abundance: .; d_gene: .; v_gene: TRBV29-1; CDR3nt: TGCAGCATGGACGGTCCTATGACCCAGTACTTC; CDR3aa: CSMDGPMTQYF
j_gene: TRBJ1-2; abundance: .; d_gene: .; v_gene: TRBV29-1; CDR3nt: TGCAGCTTAAACTCAGCGGGCTATGGCTACACCTTC; CDR3aa: CSLNSAGYGYTF
j_gene: TRBJ1-4; abundance: .; d_gene: TRBD1; v_gene: TRBV7-3; CDR3nt: TGTGCCAGCAGCTTAAATGAACAGACAGGGGTTGAAAAACTGTTTTTT; CDR3aa: CASSLNEQTGVEKLFF
j_gene: TRBJ2-7; abundance: .; d_gene: .; v_gene: TRBV7-9; CDR3nt: TGTGCCAGCAGACCCATCCCGGGTTACGAGCAGTACTTC; CDR3aa: CASRPIPGYEQYF
j_gene: TRBJ2-5; abundance: .; d_gene: .; v_gene: TRBV2; CDR3nt: TGTGCCAGCGGATTACCTCTCCGCAGCGTCAGAGAGACCCAGTACTTC; CDR3aa: CASGLPLRSVRETQYF
j_gene: TRBJ1-6; abundance: many; d_gene: .; v_gene: TRBV12-3/TRBV12-4; CDR3nt: TGTGCCGCCAAAAGGGACTATAATTCACCCCTCCACTTT; CDR3aa: CAAKRDYNSPLHF
j_gene: TRBJ2-7; abundance: .; d_gene: .; v_gene: TRBV29-1; CDR3nt: TGCAGCGTTGAAGAGGGCGGGACCTCCTACGAGCAGTACTTC; CDR3aa: CSVEEGGTSYEQYF
j_gene: TRBJ1-2; abundance: .; d_gene: TRBD1; v_gene: TRBV5-1; CDR3nt: TGCGCCAGCAGCTTGGGCGACAGGGGGCCATTCTATGGCTACACCTTC; CDR3aa: CASSLGDRGPFYGYTF
j_gene: TRBJ2-7; abundance: few; d_gene: TRBD2; v_gene: TRBV9; CDR3nt: TGTGCCAGCAGCGTGACGGGAGGTTCCGAGCAGTACTTC; CDR3aa: CASSVTGGSEQYF
j_gene: TRBJ2-7; abundance: once; d_gene: TRBD1; v_gene: TRBV10-3; CDR3nt: TGTGCCACCCACCCCGGGACAGCTTCCTACGAGCAGTACTTC; CDR3aa: CATHPGTASYEQYF
j_gene: TRBJ2-2; abundance: .; d_gene: TRBD1; v_gene: TRBV20-1; CDR3nt: TGCAGTGCCGAAACAGGGGTCGGGGAGCTGTTTTTT; CDR3aa: CSAETGVGELFF
j_gene: TRBJ2-5; abundance: .; d_gene: .; v_gene: TRBV2; CDR3nt: TGTGCCAGCAGTGAATCGTATTGGGACAAGGAGACCCAGTACTTC; CDR3aa: CASSESYWDKETQYF